A selection of T cell receptor beta chains follows, all from one sample in a study of circulating tumor DNA in untreated peripheral T-cell lymphoma. Method: immunoSEQ multiplex PCR; TCRdb's copy keeps in-frame clones and lacks some. The sample carries more than 6,500 clones, roughly 77% recorded once. Sample: tumor tissue. The receptors here all came from a human donor with peripheral T-cell lymphoma. CDR3s include the opening cysteine and the closing phenylalanine or tryptophan. A D gene is named only where the DNA matches it firmly. Only some rows state a clone size, as once, few, many or a class for expanded clones.

D gene,J gene,clone size,V gene,CDR3 protein,CDR3 DNA
NA,TRBJ2-5,NA,TRBV12-5,CASNEGSETQYF,TGTGCCAGCAATGAGGGTAGTGAGACCCAGTACTTC
NA,TRBJ1-1,NA,TRBV14,CASSPDLTEAFF,TGTGCCAGCAGCCCGGACCTTACTGAAGCTTTCTTT
NA,TRBJ2-7,NA,TRBV14,CASSQGSDEQYF,TGTGCCAGCAGCCAAGGGTCCGACGAGCAGTACTTC
TRBD1,TRBJ2-2,NA,TRBV28,CASRDRASGELFF,TGTGCCAGCCGGGACAGGGCTTCCGGGGAGCTGTTTTTT
NA,TRBJ1-1,NA,TRBV28,CASSFGRPPNVAFF,TGTGCCAGCAGTTTTGGCAGGCCTCCTAATGTAGCTTTCTTT
NA,TRBJ1-5,NA,TRBV6-8,CASSSSGSNQPQHF,TGTGCCAGCAGTTCCTCAGGAAGCAATCAGCCCCAGCATTTT
NA,TRBJ2-6,NA,TRBV30,CAWSLGDSGANVLTF,TGTGCCTGGTCCCTCGGAGACTCTGGGGCCAACGTCCTGACTTTC
NA,TRBJ1-3,NA,TRBV6-8,CASILNSGNTIYF,TGTGCCAGTATACTGAACTCTGGAAACACCATATATTTT
NA,TRBJ2-7,NA,TRBV18,CASSPDGRYEQYF,TGTGCCAGCTCACCGGACGGGAGATACGAGCAGTACTTC
NA,TRBJ2-5,once,TRBV6-8,CASSYLAGGETQYF,TGTGCCAGCAGTTATTTGGCAGGAGGGGAGACCCAGTACTTC
NA,TRBJ2-4,NA,TRBV15,CATSRGSSGANKNIQYF,TGTGCCACCAGCAGAGGTTCGTCAGGGGCGAACAAAAACATTCAGTACTTC
TRBD1,TRBJ1-4,NA,TRBV5-1,CASSLQGARDEKLFF,TGCGCCAGCAGCTTACAGGGGGCGCGGGATGAAAAACTGTTTTTT
NA,TRBJ1-5,NA,TRBV4-1,CASSPIKGQGMRSPQHF,TGCGCCAGCAGCCCGATTAAGGGGCAGGGGATGAGGTCGCCCCAGCATTTT
NA,TRBJ2-7,NA,TRBV7-6,CASSLSGDNYEQYF,TGTGCCAGCAGCTTGAGTGGGGACAACTACGAGCAGTACTTC
NA,TRBJ1-5,NA,TRBV19,CASSIGQGFGNQPQHF,TGTGCCAGTAGTATAGGGCAAGGGTTCGGCAATCAGCCCCAGCATTTT
TRBD2,TRBJ2-7,NA,TRBV4-1,CASSHRAGGIYEQYF,TGCGCCAGCAGCCATAGGGCGGGGGGCATCTACGAGCAGTACTTC
NA,TRBJ1-5,NA,TRBV6-8,CASRTTGRRQPQHF,TGTGCCAGCAGAACAACAGGGAGAAGGCAGCCCCAGCATTTT
NA,TRBJ2-2,NA,TRBV1,CASSQAGQEFGRELFF,TGCGCCAGCAGCCAAGCGGGCCAGGAGTTTGGCCGGGAGCTGTTTTTT
NA,TRBJ2-3,NA,TRBV28,CATSLGQIYTDTQYF,TGTGCCACCTCCTTGGGGCAGATCTACACAGATACGCAGTATTTT
TRBD1,TRBJ2-7,NA,TRBV11-3,CASSFETGVREQYF,TGTGCCAGCAGCTTTGAGACAGGGGTTCGCGAGCAGTACTTC
TRBD1,TRBJ2-1,NA,TRBV10-2,CASGQGHNEQFF,TGCGCCAGCGGACAGGGCCACAATGAGCAGTTCTTC
NA,TRBJ1-1,NA,TRBV6-8,CASSPPGTEAFF,TGTGCCAGCAGCCCCCCCGGAACTGAAGCTTTCTTT
TRBD1,TRBJ1-6,NA,TRBV28,CASSLDRGTSPLHF,TGTGCCAGCAGTCTCGACAGGGGGACGTCACCCCTCCACTTT
NA,TRBJ1-2,NA,TRBV28,CASREDNGYGYTF,TGTGCCAGCAGAGAGGACAATGGCTATGGCTACACCTTC
NA,TRBJ2-6,NA,TRBV5-1,CASSLGDPGAGANVLTF,TGCGCCAGCAGCTTGGGAGATCCGGGGGCTGGGGCCAACGTCCTGACTTTC
TRBD1,TRBJ2-6,NA,TRBV6-8,CASRPPGQSSGANVLTF,TGTGCCAGCAGACCGCCGGGACAGAGCTCTGGGGCCAACGTCCTGACTTTC
TRBD1,TRBJ2-5,NA,TRBV11-3,CASSSAGQGREETQYF,TGTGCCAGCAGCTCCGCGGGACAGGGGAGGGAAGAGACCCAGTACTTC
NA,TRBJ2-7,NA,TRBV6-8,CASSPLSTMASYEQYF,TGTGCCAGCAGTCCCCTCAGTACTATGGCCTCCTACGAGCAGTACTTC
TRBD1,TRBJ2-7,NA,TRBV28,CASSRVVIGQAYEQYF,TGTGCCAGCAGTAGGGTCGTTATAGGACAGGCCTACGAGCAGTACTTC
NA,TRBJ2-3,NA,TRBV19,CASSIDPVRTTDTQYF,TGTGCCAGTAGTATAGACCCCGTTCGTACCACAGATACGCAGTATTTT
NA,TRBJ2-7,NA,TRBV5-1,CASSEEMFPGFSYEQYF,TGCGCCAGCAGCGAGGAGATGTTCCCGGGATTCTCCTACGAGCAGTACTTC
TRBD2,TRBJ2-3,NA,TRBV28,CASSGSGAGGTDTQYF,TGTGCCAGCAGCGGAAGCGGGGCGGGGGGGACAGATACGCAGTATTTT
NA,TRBJ1-3,medium-sized,TRBV2,CASRRGYGNTIYF,TGTGCCAGCCGACGGGGGTATGGAAACACCATATATTTT
NA,TRBJ1-2,NA,TRBV29-1,CSVEPGLYGYTF,TGCAGCGTTGAGCCAGGCCTGTATGGCTACACCTTC
NA,TRBJ1-5,NA,TRBV19,CASTLGHYSNQPQHF,TGTGCCAGTACGCTGGGGCACTATAGCAATCAGCCCCAGCATTTT
NA,TRBJ2-7,NA,TRBV29-1,CSVVGTAYGQYF,TGCAGCGTAGTGGGTACAGCATATGGGCAGTACTTC
TRBD2,TRBJ2-3,NA,TRBV5-1,CASSLLQAGGVDTQYF,TGCGCCAGCAGCTTGCTTCAGGCGGGGGGCGTAGATACGCAGTATTTT
NA,TRBJ2-3,medium-sized,TRBV6-8,CASSYSTGTDTQYF,TGTGCCAGCAGTTACTCGACAGGCACAGATACGCAGTATTTT
NA,TRBJ2-1,NA,TRBV12-5,CASSGSDEQFF,TGTGCCAGTTCAGGTAGTGATGAGCAGTTCTTC
NA,TRBJ2-4,NA,TRBV11-3,CASKILGGSWDIQYF,TGTGCCAGCAAGATCCTGGGGGGCAGTTGGGACATTCAGTACTTC
NA,TRBJ1-2,once,TRBV19,CASQTSGAWGGYTF,TGTGCCAGTCAAACCTCCGGGGCGTGGGGAGGCTACACCTTC
TRBD2,TRBJ2-3,NA,TRBV11-3,CASSLGLAGSSDTQYF,TGTGCCAGCAGCCTGGGACTAGCGGGGTCCAGCGATACGCAGTATTTT
TRBD1,TRBJ2-2,NA,TRBV9,CASSVGQGAVTGELFF,TGTGCCAGCAGCGTCGGACAGGGGGCAGTCACCGGGGAGCTGTTTTTT
NA,TRBJ2-1,NA,TRBV14,CASSQLSPSGEQFF,TGTGCCAGCAGCCAATTGTCCCCAAGCGGTGAGCAGTTCTTC
TRBD2,TRBJ2-7,NA,TRBV7-6,CASSSKGGGTGEQYF,TGTGCCAGCAGCTCGAAAGGCGGGGGGACTGGCGAGCAGTACTTC